One and the same sample provided the 4 T cell receptor beta chains below, sequenced in a study of cytomegalovirus exposure and HLA in healthy donors (dated by TCRdb to about 2017). The library was built by means of the immunoSEQ multiplex PCR assay. The multiplex PCR relied on a mix of 60 forward primers for TCR Vbeta segments and 13 reverse primers for TCR Jbeta segments. In TCRdb, the immuneACCESS table is reduced to in-frame sequences with V and J assigned. These tables do not hold every clone; where another copy was compared, an unresolved V gene accounts for under half, and the others remain unexplained. For this sample the table gives approximately 35,000 clones, of which roughly 84% were detected only once. The ten largest clones represent roughly 4% of the sample. Sequencing was performed on PBMCs. These receptors were taken from a woman younger than 35 in good health and CMV-seronegative.

This rearrangement joins TRBV6-5 to TRBJ1-3; possible D gene TRBD1, 6 bases. Trimming took 3 bases from V and 7 from J, leaving 19 bases between them. There are 16 residues in the CDR3. In germline, CDR1 is MNHEY, CDR2 SVGAGI. The CDR3 bases are TGTGCCAGCAGTTATGAGGGCATACAGGGCACCAACACCATATATTTT. Amino acid sequence: CASSYEGIQGTNTIYF.

V is TRBV4-3 and J is TRBJ2-4, with TRBD1 matching 9 bases. V was pared by 4 bases and J by 6 bases, with 13 bases of the junction left unmatched. The CDR3 totals 17 residues. Germline V lookup: CDR1 LGHNA, CDR2 YSLEER. CDR3 bases: TGCGCCAGCAGCCCCGCCCAACCGGGACAGGGTTCAAACATTCAGTACTTC. Translation: CASSPAQPGQGSNIQYF.

This chain links TRBV11-2 with TRBJ1-2; TRBD1 is a possible D gene (6 bases). Trimming removed 5 bases from V and 4 bases from J, with 14 bases in between. The CDR3 loop spans 14 amino acids. Germline CDR1 reads SGHAT; CDR2 reads FQNNGV. In nucleotides, the CDR3 is TGTGCCAGCAGCCAAGCTGGGACAACCTATGGCTACACCTTC. It yields the protein CASSQAGTTYGYTF.

This clone was seen once. The chain recombines TRBV29-1 with TRBJ2-5, with a weak D call TRBD1 (6 bases). In germline, CDR1 is SQVTM, CDR2 ANQGSEA. The V end lost 8 bases, the J end lost 7 bases, and 17 bases lay between the germline ends. The CDR3 is 12 amino acids. The CDR3 loop is CSTGTKEGTQYF. The DNA of the CDR3 is TGCAGCACCGGGACAAAGGAAGGGACCCAGTACTTC.